The subject of this entry is one TCR beta chain. Its cognate antigen is unknown. CDR1 is ENHRY and CDR2 is SYGVKD in the germline V gene. This CDR3 is 14 amino acids long. V was clipped by 9 bases and J by 1 base; unmatched bases: 9. This entry is derived from a study of OX40 agonist ivuxolimab in advanced cancers. Some clones are missing from TCRdb's copy, which holds only in-frame ones; the method was immunoSEQ multiplex PCR. The sample has tens of thousands of clones, over 80% seen once. Whole-study results and caveats: Also present in some nonresponders was a low level of normalized T-cell clonal expansion.

The sequenced sample was CD4+ or CD8+ T cells sorted from blood, obtained in a trial of the OX40 agonist ivuxolimab. This clonotype was obtained from an adult with an advanced solid tumor such as melanoma, head and neck, liver or kidney cancer. V usage is TRBV10-3 and J usage is TRBJ2-7, with 7 bases fitting TRBD2. CDR3 region: CAISASGTSYEQYF. In nucleotides, the CDR3 is TGTGCCATTTCCGCTAGCGGCACTTCCTACGAGCAGTACTTC.